Listed below are T cell receptor beta chains from one sample, sequenced in a study of neurological immune-mediated disorders. TCRdb ran MiXCR on the 5' RACE reads and lists one entry per CDR3 protein. The sample holds roughly 50,000 distinct CDR3 sequences; 9.5% to 15% are singletons and the top ten take roughly 10%. The sample consisted of PBMCs. These receptors all come from a male donor with HTLV-1-associated myelopathy (HAM/TSP). Each CDR3 is given with its conserved first and last residue. A D gene is named only where the DNA matches it firmly. Not every row has a clone size; where given, it reads once, few, many or a size class.

medium-sized	TRBJ2-3	TRBD1	TRBV5-1	TGCGCCAGCAGCTCACAGGGGACAGATACGCAGTATTTT	CASSSQGTDTQYF
.	TRBJ1-1	.	TRBV29-1	TGCAGCGTGAAAAACATGAACACTGAAGCTTTCTTT	CSVKNMNTEAFF
many	TRBJ1-6	.	TRBV4-3	TGCGCCAGCAGCCTGAGTTATGGGGCCAAAAATTCACCCCTCCACTTT	CASSLSYGAKNSPLHF
.	TRBJ2-5	TRBD2	TRBV10-3	TGTGCCACCACGGGGGGTACCAGAGAGACCCAGTACTTC	CATTGGTRETQYF
many	TRBJ2-7	.	TRBV20-1	TGCAGTGCTATACTGCATTCCTACGAGCAGTACTTC	CSAILHSYEQYF
many	TRBJ2-2	TRBD2	TRBV9	TGTGCCAGCAACCCGACTAGCGGGGAGAGCGGGGAGCTGTTTTTT	CASNPTSGESGELFF
.	TRBJ2-1	TRBD2	TRBV29-1	TGCAGCGTTGAAGTGGGGACTAGCGGGGTTGACAATGAGCAGTTCTTC	CSVEVGTSGVDNEQFF
many	TRBJ2-7	TRBD1	TRBV7-6	TGTGCCAGCAGCTTAATGGGACAGGGTATAATGGAGCAGTACTTC	CASSLMGQGIMEQYF
few	TRBJ2-1	.	TRBV5-4	TGTGCCAGCAGCTTGGGATCCGGGGTGGGTGAGCAGTTCTTC	CASSLGSGVGEQFF
many	TRBJ2-7	TRBD2	TRBV29-1	TGCAGCGTTTTAGCGGGGGACTCCTACGAGCAGTACTTC	CSVLAGDSYEQYF
many	TRBJ1-1	.	TRBV5-1	TGCGCCAGCAGCAATGGGGGGACTACGCCAAACACTGAAGCTTTCTTT	CASSNGGTTPNTEAFF
many	TRBJ1-1	.	TRBV7-9	TGTGCCAGCAGCTTATTGAGGGGTATAACAGGGGAAGCTTTCTTT	CASSLLRGITGEAFF
many	TRBJ2-3	TRBD2	TRBV4-3	TGCGCCAGCAGACCCGGGACTAGCGGAGATACGCAGTATTTT	CASRPGTSGDTQYF
many	TRBJ1-3	TRBD1	TRBV29-1	TGCAGCGTTGTCCCCGGGACAGGGGTTGAAAACACCATATATTTT	CSVVPGTGVENTIYF
.	TRBJ2-7	TRBD2	TRBV5-6	TGTGCCAGCAGCTTCCTAGCGGGGAACGAGCAGTACTTC	CASSFLAGNEQYF
many	TRBJ2-4	.	TRBV20-1	TGCAGTGCTGGGGTGGGCGGGGTAGAAAAAAACATTCAGTACTTC	CSAGVGGVEKNIQYF
many	TRBJ2-3	.	TRBV24-1	TGTGCCACCAGTGTGGGAGCTAGCACAGATACGCAGTATTTT	CATSVGASTDTQYF
.	TRBJ1-5	.	TRBV20-1	TGCAGTGCTAGTGCTACCGTAGAGCCCCAGCATTTT	CSASATVEPQHF
many	TRBJ1-2	.	TRBV6-5	TGTGCCAGCAGTTACACCGCGAGGACAGCCTTTTATGGCTACACCTTC	CASSYTARTAFYGYTF
many	TRBJ2-5	.	TRBV15	TGTGCCACCAGCAGAGATGTGGGGATGGGCGAGACCCAGTACTTC	CATSRDVGMGETQYF
many	TRBJ2-6	.	TRBV4-3	TGCGCCAGCAGCTCGGGACCCTCTGGGGCCAACGTCCTGACTTTC	CASSSGPSGANVLTF
many	TRBJ1-1	.	TRBV5-6	TGTGCCAGCAGCTTGGAGGGATTATCCAGGACAAACACCGAAGCTTTCTTT	CASSLEGLSRTNTEAFF
many	TRBJ1-2	.	TRBV20-1	TGCAGTGCCAACCCCCAGGGGTTCTATGGCTACACCTTC	CSANPQGFYGYTF
few	TRBJ1-5	.	TRBV27	TGTGCCAGCAGAAGAGGGCAGGGCGGGGGTGGCAATCAGCCCCAGCATTTT	CASRRGQGGGGNQPQHF
many	TRBJ2-7	TRBD1	TRBV20-1	TGCAGTGCTAGTCGGTTGGTTGGACAGGGGGGCAACGAGCAGTACTTC	CSASRLVGQGGNEQYF
many	TRBJ2-2	.	TRBV3-1	TGTGCCAGCAGCCAAGATAGAGGGGCCGGGGAGCTGTTTTTT	CASSQDRGAGELFF
.	TRBJ1-5	.	TRBV7-2	TGTGCCAGCAGCTTGCGAGGCGACCAGCCCCAGCATTTT	CASSLRGDQPQHF
many	TRBJ1-3	.	TRBV7-8	TGTGCCAGCGGACTGGTGCGGAACACCATATATTTT	CASGLVRNTIYF
many	TRBJ2-1	TRBD2	TRBV6-5	TGTGCCAGCAGTTCCTCCCTAGCGGGGGCAACTTACAATGAGCAGTTCTTC	CASSSSLAGATYNEQFF
few	TRBJ2-7	.	TRBV11-2	TGTGCCAGCAGCTCCGTCCTCTACGAGCAGTACTTC	CASSSVLYEQYF
many	TRBJ1-5	TRBD1	TRBV6-2/TRBV6-3	TGTGCCAGCAGTTACCCCTCTGGACAGGGAAGATATAGCAATCAGCCCCAGCATTTT	CASSYPSGQGRYSNQPQHF
many	TRBJ1-6	.	TRBV6-2/TRBV6-3	TGTGCCAGCAGTTTCCCGGCGGTTAATTCACCCCTCCACTTT	CASSFPAVNSPLHF
many	TRBJ2-3	TRBD2	TRBV12-3/TRBV12-4	TGTGCCAGCAGTTTAATAGCGGGGGCAGATACGCAGTATTTT	CASSLIAGADTQYF
many	TRBJ1-1	TRBD1	TRBV20-1	TGCAGTGCTAGAGATCGGGAGGGGACAGGGTGGAACACTGAAGCTTTCTTT	CSARDREGTGWNTEAFF
medium-sized	TRBJ1-5	.	TRBV5-1	TGCGCCAGCAGCTTGGACGGGAATCAGCCCCAGCATTTT	CASSLDGNQPQHF
many	TRBJ2-2	.	TRBV5-1	TGCGCCAGCAGCTTGGTTGGGGGCGATCACACCGGGGAGCTGTTTTTT	CASSLVGGDHTGELFF
many	TRBJ2-1	TRBD1	TRBV6-5	TGTGCCAGCAGTTACTCGACAGGGCGTACGGTTGAGCAGTTCTTC	CASSYSTGRTVEQFF
many	TRBJ2-5	TRBD1	TRBV5-1	TGCGCCAGCAGCTCGGGACAGGGAGCTTTTGAGACCCAGTACTTC	CASSSGQGAFETQYF
.	TRBJ2-3	TRBD2	TRBV12-3/TRBV12-4	TGTGCCAGCAGCCCTGGGGGCGGGGGGGGGCTCACAGATACGCAGTATTTT	CASSPGGGGGLTDTQYF
many	TRBJ1-2	TRBD1	TRBV29-1	TGCAGCGTCATAACAGGGGGCATTAGTGGCTACACCTTC	CSVITGGISGYTF
many	TRBJ2-7	.	TRBV28	TGTGCCAGCAGCTGGAGGATACAGGCGGGGGAGCAGTACTTC	CASSWRIQAGEQYF
.	TRBJ2-6	.	TRBV10-3	TGTGCCATCAGTGAAGAATTCTCTGGGGCCAACGTCCTGACTTTC	CAISEEFSGANVLTF
many	TRBJ1-5	TRBD1	TRBV20-1	TGCAGTGCTAGGACCTCGACAGGGACGGAGCCCCAGCATTTT	CSARTSTGTEPQHF